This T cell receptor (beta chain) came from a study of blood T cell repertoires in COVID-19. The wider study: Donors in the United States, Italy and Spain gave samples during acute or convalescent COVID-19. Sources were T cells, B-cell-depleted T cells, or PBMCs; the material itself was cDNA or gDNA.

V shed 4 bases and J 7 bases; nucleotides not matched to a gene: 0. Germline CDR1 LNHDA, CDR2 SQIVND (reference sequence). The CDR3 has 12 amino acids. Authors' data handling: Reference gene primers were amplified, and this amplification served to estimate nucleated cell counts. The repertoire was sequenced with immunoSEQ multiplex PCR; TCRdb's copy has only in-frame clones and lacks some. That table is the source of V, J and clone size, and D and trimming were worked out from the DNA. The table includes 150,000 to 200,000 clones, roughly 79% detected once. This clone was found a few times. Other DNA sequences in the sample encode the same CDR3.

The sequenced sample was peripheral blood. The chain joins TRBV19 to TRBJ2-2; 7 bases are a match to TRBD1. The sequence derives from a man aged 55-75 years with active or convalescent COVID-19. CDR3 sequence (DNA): TGTGCCAGTAGTAACAGGGGCGGGGAGCTGTTTTTT. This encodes CASSNRGGELFF.